The 23 T cell receptor beta chains listed next were all sequenced from one sample in a study of blood T cell repertoires in COVID-19. The repertoire was sequenced with immunoSEQ multiplex PCR; TCRdb's copy has only in-frame clones and lacks some. The sample comprises 140,000 or so clones, around 86% of which are singletons, and roughly 12% rests with the top ten. The sample consisted of PBMCs or T cells enriched from blood (not recorded which). The source of these receptors is a man in his fifties or sixties who had recovered from COVID-19.

This chain uses TRBV18 with TRBJ1-3, with 8 bases aligning to TRBD1. Germline CDR1 KGHSH, CDR2 LQKENI. The CDR3 length is 15 residues. The ends lost 3 bases at V and 4 bases at J; junction bases unmatched: 5. The CDR3 bases are TGTGCCAGCTCACCTGGACAGGGAGGAGGAAACACCATATATTTT. This gives the protein CASSPGQGGGNTIYF.

The CDR3 coding sequence is TGTGCCATCAGGGAGAGCGAACTACACCAAGAGACCCAGTACTTC. It specifies CAIRESELHQETQYF. The J gene is TRBJ2-5, the V gene TRBV10-3, with D unclear. V lost 6 bases and J 0 bases, leaving 14 bases between the germline ends. The CDR3 loop spans 15 amino acids. Germline loops: CDR1 ENHRY, CDR2 SYGVKD.

This chain uses TRBV27 with TRBJ2-1; D uncertain. CDR3 length: 16 amino acids. V dropped 10 bases and J dropped 5 bases, with 24 bases sitting between them. CDR1 is MNHEY, CDR2 SMNVEV, per germline (reference sequence). CDR3 protein: CATSSPFWSEHNEQFF. The CDR3 bases are TGTGCCACCAGCTCGCCGTTCTGGTCGGAGCACAATGAGCAGTTCTTC.

The chain joins TRBV18 to TRBJ2-3; 11 bases fit TRBD2. Germline V gene sequence: CDR1 KGHSH, CDR2 LQKENI. V dropped 2 bases and J dropped 4; count of bases not matched to a gene: 11. This CDR3 comprises 18 residues. CDR3 coding DNA: TGTGCCAGCTCACCATTTACGCTAGCGGGAGGAGGCGCAGATACGCAGTATTTT. It is translated as CASSPFTLAGGGADTQYF. Together with reference TRBV18 and TRBJ2-3, the CDR3 gives the full variable domain: NAGVMQNPRHLVRRRGQEARLRCSPMKGHSHVYWYRQLPEEGLKFMVYLQKENIIDESGMPKERFSAEFPKEGPSILRIQQVVRGDSAAYFCASSPFTLAGGGADTQYFGPGTRLTVL.

For this clone: The same CDR3 can be traced to other DNA sequences in this sample. The chain couples TRBV28 to TRBJ1-5, with 7 bases lining up with TRBD1. After removal of 2 bases from V and 2 bases from J, the junction contained 6 bases not matched to a gene. Germline V gene lookup returns CDR1 MDHEN and CDR2 SYDVKM. This CDR3 has 16 residues. This CDR3 reads CASSLGQGGGNQPQHF. DNA of the CDR3: TGTGCCAGCAGTTTAGGGCAGGGGGGCGGCAATCAGCCCCAGCATTTT.

The chain employs TRBV9 and TRBJ2-7, with 10 bases lining up with TRBD2. The CDR3 covers 15 residues. Germline assignment: CDR1 SGDLS and CDR2 YYNGEE. V shed 0 bases and J 4 bases; nucleotides not matched to a gene: 4. CDR3 protein: CASSVDPAGGYEQYF. In nucleotides, the CDR3 is TGTGCCAGCAGCGTAGATCCAGCGGGAGGGTACGAGCAGTACTTC.

This clone has just one count. The chain has TRBV27 and TRBJ2-7; the match to TRBD1 covers 7 bases. The CDR3 consists of 12 residues. The germline gives CDR1 MNHEY, CDR2 SMNVEV (reference sequence). The junction had 2 bases not matched to a gene; V was cut back by 5 bases and J by 4 bases. For the CDR3, the DNA is TGTGCCAGCAGTCCACAGGGGTACGAGCAGTACTTC. It encodes CASSPQGYEQYF.

The J gene is TRBJ2-3, the V gene TRBV5-1; tentatively, D is TRBD2 (5 bases). The CDR3 extends over 14 amino acids. V was shortened by 2 bases and J by 0 bases, with 7 bases between the two germline ends. CDR1 is SGHRS, CDR2 YFSETQ, per germline. The CDR3 reads CASSLEGSTDTQYF. CDR3 in DNA: TGCGCCAGCAGCTTAGAGGGAAGCACAGATACGCAGTATTTT. The whole variable domain, filled in from reference TRBV5-1 and TRBJ2-3, reads KAGVTQTPRYLIKTRGQQVTLSCSPISGHRSVSWYQQTPGQGLQFLFEYFSETQRNKGNFPGRFSGRQFSNSRSEMNVSTLELGDSALYLCASSLEGSTDTQYFGPGTRLTVL.

The V gene is TRBV9, the J gene TRBJ2-7, with D perhaps TRBD1 (6 bases). Germline-derived CDR1 and CDR2 are SGDLS and YYNGEE. Deletions cut 4 bases from V and 1 base from J, with 15 bases between. The CDR3 runs 15 residues. CDR3 coding DNA: TGTGCCAGCAGCCCAGGGGCAATCATTTCCTACGAGCAGTACTTC. Protein: CASSPGAIISYEQYF.

The chain couples TRBV10-2 to TRBJ2-7; 9 bases fit TRBD2. The CDR3 is 14 amino acids. Germline V gene lookup returns CDR1 WSHSY and CDR2 SAAADI. Trimming removed 7 bases from V and 3 bases from J; junction bases left unmatched: 7. The CDR3, as DNA: TGCGCCAGCAAGGAGCGGGGGGCTTTCTACGAGCAGTACTTC. Amino acid sequence: CASKERGAFYEQYF.

The chain links TRBV2 to TRBJ2-5; perhaps TRBD1 as D (6 bases). Trimming stripped 6 bases from V and 8 bases from J, with 19 bases between. The CDR3 totals 14 residues. The germline CDR1 and CDR2 sequences are SNHLY and FYNNEI. The CDR3 coding sequence is TGTGCCAGCAGCCACCGGGACAACTTGCGTACCCAGTACTTC. Residues: CASSHRDNLRTQYF. The variable domain in full, with the rest retrieved from reference TRBV2 and TRBJ2-5, is EPEVTQTPSHQVTQMGQEVILRCVPISNHLYFYWYRQILGQKVEFLVSFYNNEISEKSEIFDDQFSVERPDGSNFTLKIRSTKLEDSAMYFCASSHRDNLRTQYFGPGTRLLVL.

The chain recombines TRBV6-5 with TRBJ1-5; D possibly corresponds to TRBD1 (6 bases). The germline V gene has CDR1 MNHEY and CDR2 SVGAGI. The V end was cut by 6 bases, the J end by 0 bases, with 12 bases between. This CDR3 comprises 15 residues. The CDR3 loop reads CASSKDSYSNQPQHF. The CDR3 DNA reads as TGTGCCAGCAGCAAGGACAGTTATAGCAATCAGCCCCAGCATTTT.

The rearrangement links TRBV7-2 to TRBJ1-5; D is unclear. The V gene lost 1 base and the J gene lost 2 bases, with 3 bases spanning the gap. The CDR3 consists of 13 residues. Germline CDR1 and CDR2: SGHTA and FQGNSA. For the CDR3, the DNA is TGTGCCAGCAGCTTAGTCGGCAATCAGCCCCAGCATTTT. It is translated as CASSLVGNQPQHF. The entire variable domain, with the rest obtained from reference TRBV7-2 and TRBJ1-5, is as follows: GAGVSQSPSNKVTEKGKDVELRCDPISGHTALYWYRQSLGQGLEFLIYFQGNSAPDKSGLPSDRFSAERTGGSVSTLTIQRTQQEDSAVYLCASSLVGNQPQHFGDGTRLSIL.

The chain has TRBV19 and TRBJ2-2; TRBD1 might be the D (6 bases). This CDR3 spans 16 amino acids. Germline assignment: CDR1 LNHDA and CDR2 SQIVND (reference sequence). Trimming cost V 6 bases and J 5 bases, with 19 bases left between them. The CDR3 DNA sequence: TGTGCCAGTAGCGCCGGTTCGGGAAGGGGGACCGGGGAGCTGTTTTTT. Protein: CASSAGSGRGTGELFF.

The chain carries TRBV12-3 or TRBV12-4 and TRBJ1-4; D not resolved. Trimming pared 4 bases from V and 8 bases from J, leaving 5 bases between. The CDR3 consists of 11 residues. The DNA for the CDR3 is TGTGCCAGCAGTTCGCGAGAAAAACTGTTTTTT. Translated, it gives CASSSREKLFF.

The V and J genes are TRBV6-2 or TRBV6-3 and TRBJ2-1; 8 bases align to TRBD1. V trimming: 6 bases; J trimming: 7 bases; junction bases outside the gene matches: 5. The CDR3 has 13 residues. CDR1 MNHEY and CDR2 SVGEGT come from the germline V gene. The DNA for the CDR3 is TGTGCCAGCAGCTTGAACAGGGGGAATGAGCAGTTCTTC. Amino acid sequence: CASSLNRGNEQFF.

This clone was seen only once. The V call is TRBV6-1, the J call TRBJ1-6; D not resolved. The CDR3 runs to 18 residues. CDR1 and CDR2 (germline): MNHNS, SASEGT. V lost 2 bases to trimming and J lost 6 bases, with 20 bases between them. CDR3 amino acids: CASSEISGRVMGNSPLHF. In DNA, the CDR3 is TGTGCCAGCAGTGAAATATCGGGGAGGGTTATGGGTAATTCACCCCTCCACTTT.

This clone occurred a few times. The chain recombines TRBV6-5 with TRBJ2-7, with 7 bases lining up with TRBD2. CDR1 is MNHEY, CDR2 SVGAGI, per germline. The CDR3 totals 14 residues. The V segment lost 5 bases and the J segment 2 bases; nucleotides outside the gene matches: 6. CDR3 sequence reads: CASSTASGTYEQYF. The DNA of the CDR3 is TGTGCCAGCAGTACAGCTAGCGGTACCTACGAGCAGTACTTC.

V usage is TRBV27 and J usage is TRBJ2-6; D gene ambiguous. CDR1 MNHEY and CDR2 SMNVEV come from the germline V gene (reference sequence). CDR3 length: 16 amino acids. Trimming took 2 bases from V and 1 from J, leaving 9 bases between them. CDR3 bases: TGTGCCAGCAGTTTAATCTTAGAATCTGGGGCCAACGTCCTGACTTTC. This encodes CASSLILESGANVLTF. The whole variable domain, remainder taken from reference TRBV27 and TRBJ2-6, is EAQVTQNPRYLITVTGKKLTVTCSQNMNHEYMSWYRQDPGLGLRQIYYSMNVEVTDKGDVPEGYKVSRKEKRNFPLILESPSPNQTSLYFCASSLILESGANVLTFGAGSRLTVL.

The V gene is TRBV2, the J gene TRBJ1-5; maybe TRBD1 (5 bases). Germline loops: CDR1 SNHLY, CDR2 FYNNEI. Trimming took 8 bases from V and 3 from J, leaving 8 bases between them. CDR3 length: 12 amino acids. CDR3 nucleotides: TGTGCCAGCCGACAGAACAATCAGCCCCAGCATTTT. Its translation is CASRQNNQPQHF. Using reference TRBV2 and TRBJ1-5 for the parts outside the CDR3, the full variable domain is EPEVTQTPSHQVTQMGQEVILRCVPISNHLYFYWYRQILGQKVEFLVSFYNNEISEKSEIFDDQFSVERPDGSNFTLKIRSTKLEDSAMYFCASRQNNQPQHFGDGTRLSIL.

V is TRBV23-1 and J is TRBJ2-2; D unresolved. TRBV23-1 falls under the ORF class, with uncertain function. The CDR3 spans 14 residues. V was cut by 7 bases and J by 3 bases, with 12 bases left in between. CDR3 protein: CASTPSVDTGELFF. DNA of the CDR3: TGCGCCAGCACTCCATCCGTCGACACCGGGGAGCTGTTTTTT.

This chain links TRBV11-1 with TRBJ2-3; D is possibly TRBD2 (5 bases). V was clipped by 5 bases and J by 8 bases, with 14 bases between them. Germline values: CDR1 SGHAT, CDR2 FQDESV (reference sequence). The length of the CDR3 is 13 residues. This chain's CDR3 is CASSATSRSTQYF. CDR3 DNA: TGTGCCAGCAGCGCAACTAGTAGGAGTACGCAGTATTTT.

The chain recombines TRBV11-3 with TRBJ2-2; D possibly corresponds to TRBD2 (5 bases). V gave up 5 bases and J gave up 8 bases, with 9 bases separating them. Germline V gene sequence: CDR1 SGHNT, CDR2 YENEEA. The CDR3 extends over 12 amino acids. Written as DNA, the CDR3 is TGTGCCAGCAGCCCCGGAGGAGGGGAGCTGTTTTTT. It yields the protein CASSPGGGELFF. The full variable domain, completed using reference TRBV11-3 and TRBJ2-2, is EAGVVQSPRYKIIEKKQPVAFWCNPISGHNTLYWYLQNLGQGPELLIRYENEEAVDDSQLPKDRFSAERLKGVDSTLKIQPAELGDSAVYLCASSPGGGELFFGEGSRLTVL.